The 10 T cell receptor beta chains reported below all come from one sample, sequenced in a study of cytomegalovirus exposure and HLA in healthy donors. Vbeta (60) and Jbeta (13) primers were used in the PCR. This table comes from immunoSEQ multiplex PCR, and its TCRdb copy is limited to in-frame clones, with some not included. The sample table includes 50,000 to 80,000 clones. What was sequenced was PBMCs. These receptors all stem from a woman aged 18-30 years in good health and CMV-seronegative.

The chain carries TRBV29-1 and TRBJ1-1; tentative D call: TRBD1 (5 bases). The CDR3 runs to 12 residues. V gave up 7 bases and J gave up 4 bases, with 13 bases separating them. Germline V CDR1 and CDR2: SQVTM, ANQGSEA. The CDR3 loop reads CSAVGGITEAFF. CDR3 in DNA: TGCAGCGCCGTCGGGGGTATCACTGAAGCTTTCTTT.

The J gene is TRBJ1-1, the V gene TRBV4-1; D is unclear. The V end was cut by 6 bases, the J end by 1 base, with 12 bases between. The CDR3 contains 14 residues. Germline V gene sequence: CDR1 MGHRA, CDR2 YSYEKL. CDR3 loop: CASRESGSNTEAFF. As DNA, the CDR3 is TGCGCCAGCAGGGAGAGCGGGTCGAACACTGAAGCTTTCTTT.

The rearrangement uses TRBV7-2 and TRBJ2-7, with 7 bases lining up with TRBD1. V shed 6 bases, J shed 7 bases, and the junction held 9 bases outside the gene matches. There are 13 residues in the CDR3. Germline assignment: CDR1 SGHTA and CDR2 FQGNSA. Here the CDR3 reads CASRFTGAGEQYF. DNA of the CDR3: TGTGCCAGCAGGTTTACAGGGGCAGGGGAGCAGTACTTC. Drawing the rest from reference TRBV7-2 and TRBJ2-7, the complete variable domain is GAGVSQSPSNKVTEKGKDVELRCDPISGHTALYWYRQSLGQGLEFLIYFQGNSAPDKSGLPSDRFSAERTGGSVSTLTIQRTQQEDSAVYLCASRFTGAGEQYFGPGTRLTVT.

The V call is TRBV6-1, the J call TRBJ2-7; 8 positions match TRBD1. CDR3 length: 14 residues. Germline loops: CDR1 MNHNS, CDR2 SASEGT. The J segment lost 1 base and the V segment lost 4 bases, leaving 3 bases of the junction unmatched. The CDR3 DNA follows: TGTGCCAGCAGTGGCCGGACAGGGTCCTACGAGCAGTACTTC. The encoded protein is CASSGRTGSYEQYF.

The genes are TRBV6-1 and TRBJ2-1; a possible D gene is TRBD1 (5 bases). Germline CDR1 MNHNS, CDR2 SASEGT. Trimming stripped 3 bases from V and 9 bases from J, with 12 bases between. The length of the CDR3 is 13 residues. The CDR3 bases are TGTGCCAGCAGTGAGAAAGGGGAAGTTGAGCAGTTCTTC. Its translation: CASSEKGEVEQFF.

This rearrangement joins TRBV5-4 to TRBJ2-3; D is ambiguous. Deletions cut 2 bases from V and 0 bases from J, with 7 bases between. The germline CDR1 and CDR2 sequences are SGHNT and YYREEE (reference sequence). The CDR3 length is 14 residues. CDR3 sequence (DNA): TGTGCCAGCAGCTTTATGTCCAGCACAGATACGCAGTATTTT. Translated, it gives CASSFMSSTDTQYF.

The chain uses TRBV9 and TRBJ2-1; D gene unclear. The CDR3 is made up of 14 amino acids. Germline loops: CDR1 SGDLS, CDR2 YYNGEE. Trimming cost V 3 bases and J 0 bases, with 7 bases left between them. CDR3 in amino acids: CASSGGRSYNEQFF. CDR3 coding DNA: TGTGCCAGCAGCGGCGGTCGCTCCTACAATGAGCAGTTCTTC. Full variable domain (outside the CDR3, taken from reference TRBV9 and TRBJ2-1): DSGVTQTPKHLITATGQRVTLRCSPRSGDLSVYWYQQSLDQGLQFLIQYYNGEERAKGNILERFSAQQFPDLHSELNLSSLELGDSALYFCASSGGRSYNEQFFGPGTRLTVL.

The chain is built from TRBV5-1 and TRBJ2-1, with 10 nucleotides matching TRBD2. Trimming cost V 1 base and J 10 bases; bases outside gene matches: 5. The CDR3 runs to 14 residues. The germline gives CDR1 SGHRS, CDR2 YFSETQ. CDR3 residues: CASSLPLAGDEQFF. DNA of the CDR3: TGCGCCAGCAGCTTGCCGCTAGCGGGAGACGAGCAGTTCTTC.

J is TRBJ2-1 and V is TRBV29-1, with D possibly matching TRBD1 (6 bases). This CDR3 is 13 amino acids long. The V end lost 7 bases, the J end lost 4 bases, and 14 bases lay between the germline ends. Per germline, CDR1 SQVTM and CDR2 ANQGSEA. The CDR3 coding sequence is TGCAGCGCCGCGACAGGAGATTACAATGAGCAGTTCTTC. Protein sequence: CSAATGDYNEQFF.

The chain has TRBV29-1 and TRBJ2-2; 7 nucleotides match TRBD2. Germline V gene data show CDR1 as SQVTM and CDR2 as ANQGSEA. The CDR3 extends over 13 amino acids. The V gene end was trimmed by 6 bases and the J gene end by 5 bases; junction bases not matched to a gene: 6. CDR3 sequence: CSVTGTTTGELFF. In nucleotides, the CDR3 is TGCAGCGTGACCGGGACTACAACCGGGGAGCTGTTTTTT.